The 14 T cell receptor beta chains presented below share a single source sample, sequenced in a study of blood T cell repertoires in COVID-19. The protocol was immunoSEQ multiplex PCR, while the TCRdb copy is restricted to in-frame clones and leaves out a portion. The table shows around 96,000 clones, with around 96% occurring only once. The sample taken for sequencing was peripheral blood. The receptor source for this set is a human donor with active COVID-19. The donor label of this sample is uncertain.

The rearrangement uses TRBV20-1 and TRBJ1-4, with 8 positions matching TRBD1. V lost 4 bases and J lost 4; bases outside the gene matches: 11. The CDR3 totals 16 residues. CDR1 and CDR2 (germline): DFQATT, SNEGSKA (reference sequence). The CDR3 region is CSATEFMGQVNEKLFF. CDR3 sequence (DNA): TGCAGTGCTACTGAATTCATGGGACAGGTTAATGAAAAACTGTTTTTT.

V and J are TRBV3-1 (or the pseudogene TRBV3-2) and TRBJ2-3; D not resolved. V was cut by 9 bases and J by 2 bases, with 9 bases left in between. Germline CDR1 and CDR2: LGHDT and YNNKEL (reference sequence). The CDR3 contains 12 residues. The CDR3 loop is CARGNNTDTQYF. CDR3 DNA sequence: TGTGCCAGGGGCAATAACACAGATACGCAGTATTTT.

This rearrangement joins TRBV5-1 to TRBJ1-1; the match to TRBD1 covers 7 bases. Trimming removed 4 bases from V and 1 base from J; junction bases left unmatched: 4. Germline-derived CDR1 and CDR2 are SGHRS and YFSETQ. CDR3 length equals 14 residues. The DNA for the CDR3 is TGCGCCAGCAGCCCCGGGACAGAGAACACTGAAGCTTTCTTT. This sequence encodes CASSPGTENTEAFF.

The chain couples TRBV20-1 to TRBJ2-7; 10 positions match TRBD2. The junction had 2 bases not matched to a gene; V was cut back by 3 bases and J by 0 bases. The CDR3 contains 14 residues. The germline V gene encodes CDR1 DFQATT and CDR2 SNEGSKA (reference sequence). The CDR3 DNA reads as TGCAGTGCTAGTCCTAGCGGGAGCTCCTACGAGCAGTACTTC. Its protein is CSASPSGSSYEQYF.

V is TRBV10-3 and J is TRBJ1-1; 8 bases align to TRBD1. J lost 1 base, V lost 6 bases, and 1 base had no gene match. The CDR3 has 13 amino acids. Germline-derived CDR1 and CDR2 are ENHRY and SYGVKD. CDR3 nucleotide sequence: TGTGCCATCAGCGGACAGGGGAACACTGAAGCTTTCTTT. Amino acids: CAISGQGNTEAFF.

The chain combines TRBV6-2 or TRBV6-3 with TRBJ2-7; TRBD1 agrees at 7 bases. The CDR3 loop spans 12 amino acids. Germline assignment: CDR1 MNHEY and CDR2 SVGEGT. With 3 bases clipped from V and 7 bases from J, the junction kept 3 bases outside the gene matches. CDR3 nucleotide sequence: TGTGCCAGCAGTTATACAGGGGTTGAGCAGTACTTC. This encodes CASSYTGVEQYF.

The rearrangement uses TRBV4-1 and TRBJ1-2; 7 bases are a match to TRBD1. The CDR3 consists of 14 residues. Trimming cost V 1 base and J 8 bases; bases outside gene matches: 7. Germline V gene data show CDR1 as MGHRA and CDR2 as YSYEKL. CDR3 sequence: CASSQGQGGAGYTF. DNA of the CDR3: TGCGCCAGCAGCCAAGGACAGGGAGGTGCGGGCTACACCTTC.

CDR3 protein: CASSYLGSSLSDTQYF. CDR3 DNA: TGTGCCAGCAGTTATCTCGGGAGTTCCTTGTCAGATACGCAGTATTTT. This sequence joins TRBV6-2 or TRBV6-3 and TRBJ2-3; D possibly corresponds to TRBD2 (6 bases). V gave up 3 bases and J gave up 4 bases, with 17 bases separating them. This CDR3 has 16 residues. Germline assignment: CDR1 MNHEY and CDR2 SVGEGT.

The CDR3 here is CATTYRVGNEQFF. CDR3 DNA sequence: TGTGCCACTACCTACAGGGTCGGTAATGAGCAGTTCTTC. The genes are TRBV27 and TRBJ2-1, with D perhaps matching TRBD1 (6 bases). Germline values: CDR1 MNHEY, CDR2 SMNVEV (reference sequence). Trimming shortened V by 10 bases and J by 7 bases, and 17 bases separated the two germline ends. The CDR3 consists of 13 residues.

The chain employs TRBV10-3 and TRBJ2-5; maybe TRBD2 (5 bases). Germline V gives CDR1 ENHRY, CDR2 SYGVKD. Deletions cut 0 bases from V and 3 bases from J, with 11 bases between. This CDR3 is built from 15 residues. The CDR3 spells CAISESGVREETQYF. CDR3 bases: TGTGCCATCAGTGAGTCGGGAGTAAGGGAAGAGACCCAGTACTTC.

This clone was seen just once. The rearrangement links TRBV4-3 to TRBJ2-3; 11 bases match TRBD2. After removal of 2 bases from V and 4 bases from J, the junction contained 11 bases not matched to a gene. This CDR3 has 18 residues. Germline CDR1 reads LGHNA; CDR2 reads YSLEER. The DNA of the CDR3 is TGCGCCAGCAGCCAATCCCTCCCACTAGCGGGAGCCGCAGATACGCAGTATTTT. Amino acids: CASSQSLPLAGAADTQYF.

This sequence joins TRBV23-1 and TRBJ1-2, with 7 bases lining up with TRBD1. TRBV23-1 is an ORF, and what it does is uncertain. The CDR3 extends over 14 amino acids. The J segment lost 3 bases and the V segment lost 3 bases, leaving 4 bases of the junction unmatched. CDR3 region: CASSHPTGHYGYTF. The CDR3 DNA is TGCGCCAGCAGTCACCCGACAGGGCACTATGGCTACACCTTC.

The CDR3 coding sequence is TGTGCCAGCAGTTCTGGCTTGAAAGCTTTCTTT. Protein product: CASSSGLKAFF. The chain joins TRBV6-5 to TRBJ1-1; D unresolved. Germline CDR1 and CDR2: MNHEY and SVGAGI. The CDR3 totals 11 residues. The germline V and J ends were trimmed by 4 bases and 9 bases, with 9 bases remaining between them.

This chain joins TRBV3-1 (or the pseudogene TRBV3-2) and TRBJ2-7, with D possibly matching TRBD2 (5 bases). V was clipped by 0 bases and J by 2 bases, with 14 bases between them. Germline V gene sequence: CDR1 LGHDT, CDR2 YNNKEL (reference sequence). The CDR3 spans 16 residues. CDR3 coding DNA: TGTGCCAGCAGCCAAGAACTCACTAGGCGGGCCTACGAGCAGTACTTC. It specifies CASSQELTRRAYEQYF.